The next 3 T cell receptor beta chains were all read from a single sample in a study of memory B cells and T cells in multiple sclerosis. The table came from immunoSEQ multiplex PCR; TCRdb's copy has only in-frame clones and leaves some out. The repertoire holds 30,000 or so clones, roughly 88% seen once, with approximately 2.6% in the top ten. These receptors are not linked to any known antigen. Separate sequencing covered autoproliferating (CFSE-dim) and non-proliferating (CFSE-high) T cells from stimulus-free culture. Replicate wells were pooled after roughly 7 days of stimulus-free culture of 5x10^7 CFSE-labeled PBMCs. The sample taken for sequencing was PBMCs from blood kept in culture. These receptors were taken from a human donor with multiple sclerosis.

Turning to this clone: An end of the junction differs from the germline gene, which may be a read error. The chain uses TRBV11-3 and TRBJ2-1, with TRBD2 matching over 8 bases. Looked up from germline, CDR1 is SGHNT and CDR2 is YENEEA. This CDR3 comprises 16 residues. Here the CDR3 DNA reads TGTGCCAGCAGCCCTCAAGCGGGAGTCTCCCACAATGAGCAGTTCTTC. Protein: CASSPQAGVSHNEQFF.

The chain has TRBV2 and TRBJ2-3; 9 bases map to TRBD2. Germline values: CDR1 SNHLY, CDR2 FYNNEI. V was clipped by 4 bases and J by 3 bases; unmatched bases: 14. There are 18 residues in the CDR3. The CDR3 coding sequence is TGTGCCAGCAGTGCCGGGACTTGCGGGGGGGCGGGTACAGATACGCAGTATTTT. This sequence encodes CASSAGTCGGAGTDTQYF. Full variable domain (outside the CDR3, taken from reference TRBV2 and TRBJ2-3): EPEVTQTPSHQVTQMGQEVILRCVPISNHLYFYWYRQILGQKVEFLVSFYNNEISEKSEIFDDQFSVERPDGSNFTLKIRSTKLEDSAMYFCASSAGTCGGAGTDTQYFGPGTRLTVL.

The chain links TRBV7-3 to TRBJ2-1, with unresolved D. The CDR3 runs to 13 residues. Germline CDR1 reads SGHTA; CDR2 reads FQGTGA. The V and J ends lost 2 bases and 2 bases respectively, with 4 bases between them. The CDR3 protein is CASSLFPYNEQFF. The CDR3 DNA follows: TGTGCCAGCAGCTTATTTCCCTACAATGAGCAGTTCTTC. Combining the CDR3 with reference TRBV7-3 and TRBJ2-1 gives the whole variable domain GAGVSQTPSNKVTEKGKYVELRCDPISGHTALYWYRQSLGQGPEFLIYFQGTGAADDSGLPNDRFFAVRPEGSVSTLKIQRTERGDSAVYLCASSLFPYNEQFFGPGTRLTVL.